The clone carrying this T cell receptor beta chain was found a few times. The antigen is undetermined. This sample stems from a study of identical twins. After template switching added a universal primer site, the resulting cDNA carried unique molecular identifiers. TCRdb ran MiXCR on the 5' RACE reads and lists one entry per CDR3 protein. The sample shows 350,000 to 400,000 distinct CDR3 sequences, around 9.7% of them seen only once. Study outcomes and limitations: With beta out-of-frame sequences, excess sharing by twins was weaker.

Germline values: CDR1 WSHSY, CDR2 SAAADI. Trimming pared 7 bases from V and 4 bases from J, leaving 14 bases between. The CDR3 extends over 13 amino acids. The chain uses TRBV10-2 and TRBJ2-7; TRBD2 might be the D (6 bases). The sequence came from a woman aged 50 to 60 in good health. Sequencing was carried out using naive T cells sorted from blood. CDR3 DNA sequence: TGCGCCAGCATGTCTAGCGCCTCATACGAGCAGTACGTC. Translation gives CASMSSASYEQYV.